This T cell receptor (beta chain) was sequenced during a study of beta chain features in type 1 diabetes. Study-level results: When Type 1 diabetes patients were examined, their TCRB CDR3s proved moderately but significantly shorter in all four CD4+ subsets. VDJ junctions from type 1 diabetes patients carried fewer insertions and larger deletions.

CDR3 length: 14 amino acids. CDR1 is SNHLY and CDR2 is FYNNEI in the germline V gene. Trimming stripped 6 bases from V and 0 bases from J, with 9 bases between. All of the isolated RNA was reverse transcribed, so expressed TCRB transcripts were sequenced. Clones were read by immunoSEQ multiplex PCR, and TCRdb kept only the in-frame ones, dropping some. The sample consists of a few hundred thousand clones, 14% of them appearing once. Points on this clone: What it binds is unknown.

Each population that was sorted was more than 98% pure. The gene calls are TRBV2 and TRBJ2-1; TRBD2 might be the D (6 bases). Material for sequencing was naive CD4+ T cells from blood. The source of this sequence is a man aged 25 to 40 with type 1 diabetes. The DNA for the CDR3 is TGTGCCAGCAGGGACGGGGGCTCCTACAATGAGCAGTTCTTC. Protein: CASRDGGSYNEQFF.